The entry below gives a single T cell receptor (beta chain) sequence along with its context. Germline CDR1 reads SGHAT; CDR2 reads FQNNGV. The CDR3 runs 14 residues. Trimming pared 5 bases from V and 2 bases from J, leaving 12 bases between. The data were obtained in a study of blood T cell repertoires in COVID-19. Turning to the study itself: Donors in the United States, Italy and Spain gave samples during acute or convalescent COVID-19. Sample material is recorded as cDNA or gDNA derived from T cells, B-cell-depleted T cells, or PBMCs.

Authors' analysis steps: Using reference gene primer amplification, nucleated cell counts were estimated. Method: immunoSEQ multiplex PCR; TCRdb's copy keeps in-frame clones and lacks some. That table gives V, J and clone size, and the DNA gave D and trimming. The table lists 250,000 or so clones, more than 70% of them singletons, with 0.99% in the top ten. Sequenced: peripheral blood. This chain joins TRBV11-2 and TRBJ1-1; D not resolved. The clonotype was recovered from a woman aged 35 to 49 who had recovered from COVID-19. CDR3 in amino acids: CASSTARLNTEAFF. CDR3 bases: TGTGCCAGCAGCACCGCCAGACTAAACACTGAAGCTTTCTTT.